These 23 T cell receptor beta chains came from one sample sequenced in a study of blood T cell repertoires in COVID-19. Data came from immunoSEQ multiplex PCR; TCRdb stores just in-frame clones and leaves some out. The data contain about 81,000 clones, about four fifths of them singletons. Sequencing was done on a sample of peripheral blood. The receptors derive from a human donor in a cohort sampled during active COVID-19.

This clone was recorded a few times. The chain combines TRBV5-8 with TRBJ1-1, with a possible D match to TRBD1 (6 bases). The germline V gene encodes CDR1 SGHTS and CDR2 YDEGEE. This CDR3 spans 13 amino acids. Trimming stripped 1 base from V and 8 bases from J, with 12 bases between. The CDR3 sequence is CASSLRGGREAFF. DNA of the CDR3: TGTGCCAGCAGCTTGAGAGGGGGTCGGGAAGCTTTCTTT.

This chain uses TRBV5-1 with TRBJ2-7; possibly TRBD2 for D (5 bases). The germline V gene has CDR1 SGHRS and CDR2 YFSETQ. The CDR3 covers 12 residues. V lost 5 bases and J lost 2, with 8 bases in between. CDR3: CASRMEAYEQYF. In nucleotides, the CDR3 is TGCGCCAGCAGAATGGAGGCCTACGAGCAGTACTTC.

The chain joins TRBV5-6 to TRBJ1-1; the D is unclear. Germline CDR1 reads SGHDT; CDR2 reads YYEEEE. There are 14 residues in the CDR3. Trimming took off 2 bases at V and 5 bases at J, with 13 bases between the two ends. The CDR3 sequence: CASSFRGSRTEAFF. CDR3 bases: TGTGCCAGCAGCTTCCGCGGCTCTAGGACTGAAGCTTTCTTT.

This sequence joins TRBV30 and TRBJ1-3; D perhaps matches TRBD1 (5 bases). Germline values: CDR1 GTSNPN, CDR2 SVGIG (reference sequence). Trimming shortened V by 0 bases and J by 4 bases, and 10 bases separated the two germline ends. CDR3 length equals 14 residues. The CDR3 sequence: CAWSVRGVGNTIYF. The CDR3 DNA reads TGTGCCTGGAGTGTACGGGGGGTCGGAAACACCATATATTTT.

The rearrangement uses TRBV19 and TRBJ1-4; perhaps TRBD1 as D (6 bases). Germline-derived CDR1 and CDR2 are LNHDA and SQIVND (reference sequence). Trimming left V 4 bases short and J 7 bases short, with 10 bases between. CDR3 length: 13 residues. The chain's CDR3 is CASSTQGGEKLFF. For the CDR3, the DNA is TGTGCCAGTAGTACACAGGGTGGTGAAAAACTGTTTTTT.

The rearrangement joins TRBV20-1 to TRBJ1-2; 7 bases are shared with TRBD1. With V trimmed by 3 bases and J by 2 bases, 3 bases remained unmatched. The CDR3 length is 13 residues. Germline-derived CDR1 and CDR2 are DFQATT and SNEGSKA (reference sequence). The CDR3 protein is CSASGTDNYGYTF. The CDR3 DNA sequence: TGCAGTGCTAGTGGGACAGACAACTATGGCTACACCTTC.

Only a few counts were recorded for this clone. This chain connects TRBV15 to TRBJ1-6; D perhaps matches TRBD1 (6 bases). Germline-derived CDR1 and CDR2 are LNHNV and YYDKDF (reference sequence). V was shortened by 8 bases and J by 9 bases, with 14 bases between the two germline ends. CDR3 length equals 13 residues. The CDR3, as DNA: TGTGCCACCCGGGAGGGGGAGGCTTCACCCCTCCACTTT. Its translation: CATREGEASPLHF.

The chain links TRBV2 to TRBJ1-2; D is perhaps TRBD1 (6 bases). V was cut by 4 bases and J by 2 bases, with 17 bases left in between. The germline V gene encodes CDR1 SNHLY and CDR2 FYNNEI. The CDR3 is 16 residues long. DNA of the CDR3: TGTGCCAGCAGTGTTATGGGCAGGGGATCAAACTATGGCTACACCTTC. Translating it yields CASSVMGRGSNYGYTF.

The V gene is TRBV6-4, the J gene TRBJ2-1; 13 nucleotides agree with TRBD2. CDR1 is MRHNA, CDR2 SNTAGT, per germline. After removal of 5 bases from V and 8 bases from J, the junction contained 6 bases not matched to a gene. This CDR3 has 15 amino acids. The CDR3 reads CASSPTSGGPYEQFF. CDR3 DNA: TGTGCCAGCAGTCCGACTAGCGGGGGGCCCTATGAGCAGTTCTTC.

This clone was seen a few times. V is TRBV4-3 and J is TRBJ1-1; D is uncertain. Germline V gives CDR1 LGHNA, CDR2 YSLEER. Trimming shortened V by 0 bases and J by 1 base, and 9 bases separated the two germline ends. The CDR3 runs to 15 residues. CDR3 amino acids: CASSQDLRGNTEAFF. The CDR3 DNA reads as TGCGCCAGCAGCCAAGATTTGCGGGGGAACACTGAAGCTTTCTTT.

The rearrangement uses TRBV30 and TRBJ1-6; 7 bases agree with TRBD1. The germline CDR1 and CDR2 sequences are GTSNPN and SVGIG (reference sequence). V shed 4 bases and J 7 bases; nucleotides not matched to a gene: 4. The CDR3 spans 13 residues. The CDR3 spells CAWTGQANSPLHF. The CDR3, as DNA: TGTGCCTGGACCGGACAGGCAAATTCACCCCTCCACTTT. The whole variable domain, filled in from reference TRBV30 and TRBJ1-6, reads SQTIHQWPATLVQPVGSPLSLECTVEGTSNPNLYWYRQAAGRGLQLLFYSVGIGQISSEVPQNLSASRPQDRQFILSSKKLLLSDSGFYLCAWTGQANSPLHFGNGTRLTVT.

This clone was seen a single time. The chain couples TRBV28 to TRBJ1-5, with 7 bases aligning to TRBD1. The CDR3 length is 14 residues. The ends lost 6 bases at V and 4 bases at J; junction bases unmatched: 6. Germline lookup yields CDR1 MDHEN and CDR2 SYDVKM. CDR3 protein: CASRFGTANQPQHF. The CDR3 DNA reads as TGTGCCAGCAGATTCGGGACAGCTAATCAGCCCCAGCATTTT.

The chain carries TRBV5-6 and TRBJ2-7; TRBD1 matches at 7 bases. The CDR3 totals 18 residues. V lost 3 bases to trimming and J lost 7 bases; unmatched junction nucleotides: 22. Germline V lookup: CDR1 SGHDT, CDR2 YYEEEE. The CDR3 region has the DNA TGTGCCAGCAGCTCCGTAAGGTCCAGGGACAGCCCGATTGAGGAGCAGTACTTC. Its translation: CASSSVRSRDSPIEEQYF. Together with reference TRBV5-6 and TRBJ2-7, the CDR3 gives the full variable domain: DAGVTQSPTHLIKTRGQQVTLRCSPKSGHDTVSWYQQALGQGPQFIFQYYEEEERQRGNFPDRFSGHQFPNYSSELNVNALLLGDSALYLCASSSVRSRDSPIEEQYFGPGTRLTVT.

In its sample, this clone was seen a few times. This chain joins TRBV5-1 and TRBJ2-7, with D perhaps TRBD1 (6 bases). V was cut by 8 bases and J by 9 bases, with 18 bases left in between. The CDR3 covers 12 residues. CDR1 and CDR2 from the germline V gene are SGHRS and YFSETQ. In DNA form, the CDR3 reads TGCGCCAGTGAGGTACAGGGTTGGTGGCAGTACTTC. Residues: CASEVQGWWQYF.

The chain uses TRBV5-6 and TRBJ1-1; D unresolved. The CDR3 is 14 residues long. Germline values: CDR1 SGHDT, CDR2 YYEEEE. V lost 4 bases and J 0 bases, leaving 10 bases between the germline ends. CDR3: CASSLGGMNTEAFF. The CDR3 DNA reads TGTGCCAGCAGCCTAGGAGGGATGAACACTGAAGCTTTCTTT.

J is TRBJ2-7 and V is TRBV5-4; 11 bases line up with TRBD2. The germline gives CDR1 SGHNT, CDR2 YYREEE (reference sequence). V was pared by 0 bases and J by 6 bases, with 5 bases of the junction left unmatched. The CDR3 spans 15 residues. CDR3 region: CASSLASGGPVEQYF. The CDR3 nucleotides are TGTGCCAGCAGCTTGGCTAGCGGGGGGCCTGTCGAGCAGTACTTC.

This chain connects TRBV19 to TRBJ2-1, with 7 bases matching TRBD1. V shed 6 bases, J shed 8 bases, and the junction held 7 bases outside the gene matches. Germline-derived CDR1 and CDR2 are LNHDA and SQIVND (reference sequence). This CDR3 is built from 13 residues. CDR3 residues: CASRTTGLDEQFF. The CDR3 nucleotides are TGTGCCAGTAGAACGACAGGGTTAGATGAGCAGTTCTTC.

This chain connects TRBV9 to TRBJ2-2; 8 bases agree with TRBD2. V lost 4 bases to trimming and J lost 6 bases; unmatched junction nucleotides: 8. This CDR3 has 15 amino acids. Germline values: CDR1 SGDLS, CDR2 YYNGEE. As DNA, the CDR3 is TGTGCCAGCAGCCTCTCCCCGGGGGGGTCCGGGGAGCTGTTTTTT. This translates into CASSLSPGGSGELFF.

The chain has TRBV6-1 and TRBJ1-1; D may be TRBD1 (5 bases). Trimming pared 0 bases from V and 0 bases from J, leaving 17 bases between. CDR1 and CDR2 from the germline V gene are MNHNS and SASEGT. The CDR3 has 18 amino acids. CDR3 residues: CASSEALLAGILNTEAFF. The DNA for the CDR3 is TGTGCCAGCAGTGAAGCGCTTCTGGCAGGGATTCTGAACACTGAAGCTTTCTTT.

This rearrangement joins TRBV7-2 to TRBJ2-7; no firm D call. The V end was cut by 0 bases, the J end by 3 bases, with 12 bases between. CDR1 is SGHTA, CDR2 FQGNSA, per germline. The CDR3 covers 15 residues. CDR3 bases: TGTGCCAGCAGCTTAGCGGCAGGCGAATTCTACGAGCAGTACTTC. It specifies CASSLAAGEFYEQYF.

The V call is TRBV4-1, the J call TRBJ1-1; TRBD1 agrees at 8 bases. Germline CDR1 and CDR2: MGHRA and YSYEKL. V shed 4 bases, J shed 4 bases, and the junction held 5 bases outside the gene matches. The CDR3 loop spans 14 amino acids. CDR3 protein: CASSLRQGTTEAFF. In DNA, the CDR3 is TGCGCCAGCAGCCTGCGACAGGGGACCACTGAAGCTTTCTTT.

The chain combines TRBV6-5 with TRBJ1-1, with 7 nucleotides matching TRBD1. Germline V gives CDR1 MNHEY, CDR2 SVGAGI. The CDR3 is made up of 14 amino acids. J lost 7 bases, V lost 6 bases, and 11 bases had no gene match. The DNA of the CDR3 is TGTGCCAGCAGACTTACTGGGACAGCCTTTGAAGCTTTCTTT. Protein: CASRLTGTAFEAFF.

This clone was counted only a few times. This sequence joins TRBV6-5 and TRBJ1-2; 8 bases are a match to TRBD1. Germline assignment: CDR1 MNHEY and CDR2 SVGAGI. With 8 bases clipped from V and 8 bases from J, the junction kept 10 bases outside the gene matches. This CDR3 is built from 13 residues. CDR3 loop: CASRQGALWGYTF. CDR3 sequence (DNA): TGTGCCAGCCGGCAGGGGGCACTTTGGGGCTACACCTTC.